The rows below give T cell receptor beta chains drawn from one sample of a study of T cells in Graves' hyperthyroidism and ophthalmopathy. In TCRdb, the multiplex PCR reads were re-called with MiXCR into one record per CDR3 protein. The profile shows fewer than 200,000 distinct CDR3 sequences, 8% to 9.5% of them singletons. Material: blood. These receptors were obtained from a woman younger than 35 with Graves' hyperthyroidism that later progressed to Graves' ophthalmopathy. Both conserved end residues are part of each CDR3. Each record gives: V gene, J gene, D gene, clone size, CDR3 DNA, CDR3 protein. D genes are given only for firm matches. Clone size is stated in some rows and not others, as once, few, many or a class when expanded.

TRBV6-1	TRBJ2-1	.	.	TGTGCCAGCAGTTCAAACTTCATGTTAGCGAGCAATGAGCAGTTCTTC	CASSSNFMLASNEQFF
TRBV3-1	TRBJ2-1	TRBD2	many	TGTGCCAGCAGCCAGGGGAGGGGAAATGAGCAGTTCTTC	CASSQGRGNEQFF
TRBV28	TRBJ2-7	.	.	TGTGCCAGCTCTGGGCCCCTACCCTACGAGCAGTACTTC	CASSGPLPYEQYF
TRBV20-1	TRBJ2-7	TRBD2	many	TGCAGTGCTAGAGGACTAGCGGGAGATCACGAGCAGTACTTC	CSARGLAGDHEQYF
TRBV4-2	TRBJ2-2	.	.	TGTGCCAGCAGCCAAGAGTTTAAGGGATTGGGCACCGGGGAGCTGTTTTTT	CASSQEFKGLGTGELFF
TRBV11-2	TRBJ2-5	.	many	TGTGCCAGCAGCTTAGATCGGGGCGCCAGGGTAGAGACCCAGTACTTC	CASSLDRGARVETQYF
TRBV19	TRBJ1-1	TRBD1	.	TGTGCCAGTACAACAGGGGAGAACACTGAAGCTTTCTTT	CASTTGENTEAFF
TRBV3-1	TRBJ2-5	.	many	TGTGCCAGCAGCCAAGGAACGGGGGCCGTGACCCAGTACTTC	CASSQGTGAVTQYF
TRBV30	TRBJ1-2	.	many	TGTGCCTGGAGTGTACAGATGGGCTACACCTTC	CAWSVQMGYTF
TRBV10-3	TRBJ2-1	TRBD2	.	TGTGCCATCAGTGAGACTACTAGCGGGGGCGTCGGGTTCTTC	CAISETTSGGVGFF
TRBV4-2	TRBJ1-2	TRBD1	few	TGTGCCAGCAGCCAAACACGGGACAGGGCTGGCTACACCTTC	CASSQTRDRAGYTF
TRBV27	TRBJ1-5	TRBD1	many	TGTGCCAGCCGGACAGGCTACAATCAGCCCCAGCATTTT	CASRTGYNQPQHF
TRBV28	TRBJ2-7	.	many	TGTGCCAGCAGTTTAGCGGGGACCACGAGGGAGCAGTACTTC	CASSLAGTTREQYF
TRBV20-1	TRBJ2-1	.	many	TGCAGTGCTAGAGATAATCCCTCCCTAGCCTACAATGAGCAGTTCTTC	CSARDNPSLAYNEQFF
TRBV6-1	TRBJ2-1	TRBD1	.	TGTGCCAGCAGTAGAGGGACAGTCTCCTACAATGAGCAGTTCTTC	CASSRGTVSYNEQFF
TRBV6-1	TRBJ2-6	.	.	TGTGCCAGCATGGGGGGTTGGGACCGGCCTGGGGCCAACGTCCTGACTTTC	CASMGGWDRPGANVLTF
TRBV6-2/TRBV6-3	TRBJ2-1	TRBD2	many	TGTGCCAGCAGAACCTTAGCGGGAGGGCCGTCGAATGAGCAGTTCTTC	CASRTLAGGPSNEQFF
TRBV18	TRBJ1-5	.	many	TGTGCCAGCTCACCAACTCCCTCGCGTAGTCAGCCCCAGCATTTT	CASSPTPSRSQPQHF
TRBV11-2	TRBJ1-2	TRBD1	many	TGTGCCAGCAGCCCAGGGGGAAGTGGCTACACCTTC	CASSPGGSGYTF
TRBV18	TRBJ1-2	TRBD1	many	TGTGCCAGCTCACCCCGGGACAGGGAAATCTATGGCTACACCTTC	CASSPRDREIYGYTF
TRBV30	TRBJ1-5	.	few	TGTGCCTGGAGTGTACGTACCGAGCAGCCCCAGCATTTT	CAWSVRTEQPQHF
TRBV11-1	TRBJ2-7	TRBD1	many	TGTGCCAGCAGCTCGGCCGGGACAGGGACTTACGAGCAGTACTTC	CASSSAGTGTYEQYF
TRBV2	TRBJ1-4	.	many	TGTGCCAGCAGTGATTCAGGGAATGAAAAACTGTTTTTT	CASSDSGNEKLFF
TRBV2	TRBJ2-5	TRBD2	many	TGTGCCAGCATCCCGAGACTAGCAAATGGGGGGGGGGAGACCCAGTACTTC	CASIPRLANGGGETQYF
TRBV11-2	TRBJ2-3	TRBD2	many	TGTGCCAGCAGCTCTAGCGGGAGGTTGTATATGCAGTATTTT	CASSSSGRLYMQYF
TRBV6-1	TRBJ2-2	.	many	TGTGCCAGCCTAAAGCCCGGGACCCCGATGAACACCGGGGAGCTGTTTTTT	CASLKPGTPMNTGELFF
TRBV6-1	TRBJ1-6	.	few	TGTGCCAGCTTAGACACCGGGAATTCACCCCTCCACTTT	CASLDTGNSPLHF
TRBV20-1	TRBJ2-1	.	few	TGCAGTGCTACCTCGGGGGCGACCCAAGGCAATGAGCAGTTCTTC	CSATSGATQGNEQFF
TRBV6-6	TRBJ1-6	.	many	TGTGCCAGCAGTTACTCGGCCGGGGATACGTATAATTCACCCCTCCACTTT	CASSYSAGDTYNSPLHF
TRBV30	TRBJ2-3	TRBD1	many	TGTGCCCTAAGTCCCGGGACAGGGCTCACAGATACGCAGTATTTT	CALSPGTGLTDTQYF
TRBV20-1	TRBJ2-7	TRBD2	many	TGCAGTGCTAGCGCAAGCGGGAGGGACGAGCAGTACTTC	CSASASGRDEQYF
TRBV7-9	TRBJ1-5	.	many	TGTGCCAGCAGCTTAGTATCTAGCAATCAGCCCCAGCATTTT	CASSLVSSNQPQHF
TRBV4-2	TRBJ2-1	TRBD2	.	TGTGCCAGCAGCCAAGATTGGGGGGGAGTGTACAATGAGCAGTTCTTC	CASSQDWGGVYNEQFF
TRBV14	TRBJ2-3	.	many	TGTGCCAGCAGCCAAGAACGGCGGATGCTGGGGACAGATACGCAGTATTTT	CASSQERRMLGTDTQYF
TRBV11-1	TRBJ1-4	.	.	TGTGCCAGCAGCCCGCGGACGTGGACTAATGAAAAACTGTTTTTT	CASSPRTWTNEKLFF
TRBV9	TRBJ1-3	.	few	TGTGCCAGCAGCCTAGGGGGAGTGGGCAGTATCTCAACTGGAAACACCATATATTTT	CASSLGGVGSISTGNTIYF
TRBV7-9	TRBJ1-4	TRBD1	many	TGTGCCAGCAGCCCCAGGGGACAGGGATTTGTTGAAAAACTGTTTTTT	CASSPRGQGFVEKLFF
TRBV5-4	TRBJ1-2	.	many	TGTGCCAGCAGCTTGGTCGGACAGAATTATGGCTACACCTTC	CASSLVGQNYGYTF
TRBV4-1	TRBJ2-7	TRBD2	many	TGCGCCAGCAGCCAACCGACTAGCGGGGCTTACGAGCAGTACTTC	CASSQPTSGAYEQYF
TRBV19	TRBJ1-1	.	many	TGTGCCAGTAGTCCTCGACAGGAGATGGTGAACACTGAAGCTTTCTTT	CASSPRQEMVNTEAFF
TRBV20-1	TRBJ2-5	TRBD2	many	TGCAGTGCTAGACTAGCGGGGGCCCAAGAGACCCAGTACTTC	CSARLAGAQETQYF
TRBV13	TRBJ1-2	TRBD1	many	TGTGCCAGCAGTTCCGGGACAGGAAACTATGGCTACACCTTC	CASSSGTGNYGYTF
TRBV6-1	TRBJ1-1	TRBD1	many	TGTGCCAGCAGACCTCGACAGGGGGTTACTGAAGCTTTCTTT	CASRPRQGVTEAFF
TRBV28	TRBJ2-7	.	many	TGTGCCAGCAGTTTAAAGGGCGTGGAGCAGTACTTC	CASSLKGVEQYF
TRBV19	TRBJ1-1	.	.	TGTGTCAGTAGGAACAGGTGGGGCACTGAAGCTTTCTTT	CVSRNRWGTEAFF
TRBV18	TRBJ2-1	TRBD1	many	TGTGCCAGCTCACGGCGTTGGACAGGGACAAATGAGCAGTTCTTC	CASSRRWTGTNEQFF
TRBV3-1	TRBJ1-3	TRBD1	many	TGTGCCAGCAGCCAGCCGGGACAGGGGGGAAACACCATATATTTT	CASSQPGQGGNTIYF
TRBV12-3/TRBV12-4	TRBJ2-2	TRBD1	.	TGTGCCAGCAGTCAGGGCCAGGGGGCGTTTGGGGAGCTGTTTTTT	CASSQGQGAFGELFF
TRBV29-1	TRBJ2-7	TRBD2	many	TGCAGCGTTCTAGCGGGGGCTTCCTACGAGCAGTACTTC	CSVLAGASYEQYF
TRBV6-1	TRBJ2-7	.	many	TGTGCCAGCAGTTTACGGGCAGACAGAACCTACGAGCAGTACTTC	CASSLRADRTYEQYF